The 6 T cell receptor beta chains presented below share a single source sample, sequenced in a study of blood T cells in healthy people across ages. A sample-barcoded 5' primer and a J-beta primer mix were used in a second PCR of roughly 6 to 12 cycles. Each CDR3 protein gets one entry after TCRdb re-called the 5' RACE reads with MiXCR. Of 700,000 or so distinct CDR3 sequences listed, about 20% are singletons. Sequenced material: blood. The origin of the receptors is a man between 65 and 80 years old in good health.

This clonotype has only a few counts. V usage is TRBV14 and J usage is TRBJ1-2; no definite D call. Germline V lookup: CDR1 SGHDN, CDR2 FVKESK. The ends were cut back, 4 bases at V and 11 bases at J, with 5 bases in the middle. The CDR3 runs to 9 residues. The CDR3 loop reads CASSLHYTF. The CDR3 DNA follows: TGTGCCAGCAGCCTCCATTACACCTTC. The whole variable domain, remainder taken from reference TRBV14 and TRBJ1-2, is EAGVTQFPSHSVIEKGQTVTLRCDPISGHDNLYWYRRVMGKEIKFLLHFVKESKQDESGMPNNRFLAERTGGTYSTLKVQPAELEDSGVYFCASSLHYTFGSGTRLTVV.

This clonotype was counted between two and nine times. The genes are TRBV29-1 and TRBJ2-3; no clear D gene. The CDR3 contains 13 residues. V lost 6 bases to trimming and J lost 0 bases, with 10 bases between them. Germline assignment: CDR1 SQVTM and CDR2 ANQGSEA. The CDR3 coding sequence is TGCAGCGTGCAACCAGCTAGCACAGATACGCAGTATTTT. This encodes CSVQPASTDTQYF.

The CDR3 loop is CASSFRVSLTYEQYF. The CDR3 DNA reads as TGTGCCAGCAGCTTTAGGGTATCACTCACCTACGAGCAGTACTTC. The V call is TRBV5-6, the J call TRBJ2-7; D unresolved. The CDR3 spans 15 residues. CDR1 and CDR2 (germline): SGHDT, YYEEEE. The V gene lost 2 bases and the J gene lost 2 bases, with 14 bases spanning the gap. Variable domain in full (rest from reference TRBV5-6 and TRBJ2-7): DAGVTQSPTHLIKTRGQQVTLRCSPKSGHDTVSWYQQALGQGPQFIFQYYEEEERQRGNFPDRFSGHQFPNYSSELNVNALLLGDSALYLCASSFRVSLTYEQYFGPGTRLTVT.

This clonotype occurred a few times. The J gene is TRBJ2-3, the V gene TRBV5-1; D is possibly TRBD1 or TRBD2 (6 bases each). The CDR3 is made up of 13 amino acids. Trimming took 4 bases from V and 6 from J, leaving 12 bases between them. The V gene's germline CDR1 is SGHRS and CDR2 YFSETQ. CDR3 in amino acids: CASSGGPGDTQYF. The CDR3 region has the DNA TGCGCCAGCAGCGGGGGGCCCGGGGATACGCAGTATTTT.

The V and J genes are TRBV12-3 or TRBV12-4 and TRBJ1-5; D unresolved. The CDR3 is 13 amino acids. V shed 5 bases and J shed 4 bases, with 9 bases lying between them. CDR3 coding DNA: TGTGCCAGCAGTAAAGCCAGAAATCAGCCCCAGCATTTT. This codes for CASSKARNQPQHF.

The CDR3 loop is CASSLGVSFYNEQFF. In DNA, the CDR3 is TGTGCCAGCAGCCTTGGGGTTTCTTTCTACAATGAGCAGTTCTTC. V is TRBV12-3 or TRBV12-4 and J is TRBJ2-5; D unclear. The J call could be wrong; TRBJ2-1 is a better fit for the DNA end. The CDR3 has 15 amino acids.